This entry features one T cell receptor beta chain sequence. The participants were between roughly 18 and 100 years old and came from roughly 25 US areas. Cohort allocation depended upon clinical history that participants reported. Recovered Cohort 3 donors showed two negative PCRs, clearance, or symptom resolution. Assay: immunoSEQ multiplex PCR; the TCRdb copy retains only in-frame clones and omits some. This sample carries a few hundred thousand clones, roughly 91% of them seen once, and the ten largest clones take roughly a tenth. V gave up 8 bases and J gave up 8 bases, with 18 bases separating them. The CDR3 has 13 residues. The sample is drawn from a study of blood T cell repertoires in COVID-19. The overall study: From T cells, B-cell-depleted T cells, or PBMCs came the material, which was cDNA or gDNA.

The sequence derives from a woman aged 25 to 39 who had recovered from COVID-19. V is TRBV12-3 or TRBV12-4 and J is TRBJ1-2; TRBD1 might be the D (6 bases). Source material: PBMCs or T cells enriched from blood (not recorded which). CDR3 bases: TGTGCCAGCGGAAGAGGGGACACACTAGGCTACACCTTC. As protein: CASGRGDTLGYTF.